This T cell receptor (beta chain) comes out of a study of glioma-infiltrating T cells after dendritic cell vaccination. Overall study: Three intradermal dendritic cell vaccine injections were given every two weeks. Study-level results: Patients with more pretreatment TILs had longer time to progression and survival.

Up to 2 ug genomic DNA was used for TCRB CDR3 amplification. Clones were sequenced by immunoSEQ multiplex PCR, and TCRdb holds only the in-frame ones, with some missing. The data show fewer than 75,000 clones, with 85% to 90% seen just once and roughly 10% held by the top ten. In germline, CDR1 is LNHDA, CDR2 SQIVND (reference sequence). This CDR3 has 15 amino acids. V lost 2 bases and J lost 0; bases outside the gene matches: 3. Time point described: after dendritic cell vaccination, including at tumor progression/relapse. All glioblastoma patients lacked an isocitrate dehydrogenase mutation. This clone was recorded a few times. The antigen remains undetermined.

The sample here was blood, taken after dendritic cell vaccination. This chain links TRBV19 with TRBJ1-2; 7 bases are a match to TRBD1. The sequence was obtained from a human donor with glioblastoma. In DNA, the CDR3 is TGTGCCAGTAGTATATGGCAGGGGGCTAACTATGGCTACACCTTC. It encodes CASSIWQGANYGYTF.